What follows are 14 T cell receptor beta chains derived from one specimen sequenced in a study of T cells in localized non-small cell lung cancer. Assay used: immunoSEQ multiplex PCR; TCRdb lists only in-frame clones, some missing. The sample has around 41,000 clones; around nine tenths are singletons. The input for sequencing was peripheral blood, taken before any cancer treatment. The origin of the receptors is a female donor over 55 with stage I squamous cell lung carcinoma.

The CDR3 nucleotides read TGTGCCAGCAGCCCAGGAGGACAGGGACACGAGCAGTACTTC. Residues: CASSPGGQGHEQYF. This chain connects TRBV7-3 to TRBJ2-7; TRBD1 matches at 8 bases. Germline loops: CDR1 SGHTA, CDR2 FQGTGA. The J segment lost 5 bases and the V segment lost 5 bases, leaving 8 bases of the junction unmatched. The CDR3 runs to 14 residues.

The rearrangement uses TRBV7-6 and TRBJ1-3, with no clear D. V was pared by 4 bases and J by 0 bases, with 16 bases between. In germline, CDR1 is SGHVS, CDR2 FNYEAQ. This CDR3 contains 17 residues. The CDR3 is CASSSSITMSSGNTIYF. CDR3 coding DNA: TGTGCCAGCAGCTCCTCGATTACTATGAGCTCTGGAAACACCATATATTTT. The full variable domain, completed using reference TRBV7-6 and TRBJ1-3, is GAGVSQSPRYKVTKRGQDVALRCDPISGHVSLYWYRQALGQGPEFLTYFNYEAQQDKSGLPNDRFSAERPEGSISTLTIQRTEQRDSAMYRCASSSSITMSSGNTIYFGEGSWLTVV.

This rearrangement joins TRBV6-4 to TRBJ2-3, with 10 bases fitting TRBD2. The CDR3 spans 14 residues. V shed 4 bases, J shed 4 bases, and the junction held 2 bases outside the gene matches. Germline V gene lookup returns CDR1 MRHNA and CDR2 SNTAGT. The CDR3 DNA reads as TGTGCCAGCAGTGGGCTAGCGGGAGCAGATACGCAGTATTTT. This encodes CASSGLAGADTQYF.

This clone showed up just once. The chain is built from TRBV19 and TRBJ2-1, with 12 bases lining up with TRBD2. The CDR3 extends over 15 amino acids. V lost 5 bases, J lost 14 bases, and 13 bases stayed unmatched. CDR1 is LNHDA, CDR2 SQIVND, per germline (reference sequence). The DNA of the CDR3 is TGTGCCAGTAGTCCCTCCGAGACTAGCGGGAGTGGGGAGTTCTTC. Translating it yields CASSPSETSGSGEFF.

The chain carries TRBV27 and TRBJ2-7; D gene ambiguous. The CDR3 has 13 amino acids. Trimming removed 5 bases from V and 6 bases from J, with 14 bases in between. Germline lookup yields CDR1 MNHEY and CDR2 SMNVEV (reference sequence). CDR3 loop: CASSSTAAGEQYF. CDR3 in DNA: TGTGCCAGCAGTAGCACAGCCGCTGGCGAGCAGTACTTC.

The CDR3 is CASTEGGGAREQYF. In DNA form, the CDR3 reads TGTGCCTCAACCGAGGGGGGCGGGGCGCGGGAGCAGTACTTC. This chain joins TRBV30 and TRBJ2-7; D might be TRBD1 or TRBD2, each matching 6 bases. This CDR3 comprises 14 residues. V was cut by 7 bases and J by 7 bases, with 23 bases left in between. Germline V gene lookup returns CDR1 GTSNPN and CDR2 SVGIG (reference sequence).

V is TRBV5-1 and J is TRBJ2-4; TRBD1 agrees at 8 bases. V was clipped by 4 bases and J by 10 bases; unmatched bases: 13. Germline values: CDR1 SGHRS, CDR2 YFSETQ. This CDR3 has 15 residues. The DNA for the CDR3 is TGCGCCAGCAGCCTTCGGACAGGGCAACCAAGTATTCAGTACTTC. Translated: CASSLRTGQPSIQYF.

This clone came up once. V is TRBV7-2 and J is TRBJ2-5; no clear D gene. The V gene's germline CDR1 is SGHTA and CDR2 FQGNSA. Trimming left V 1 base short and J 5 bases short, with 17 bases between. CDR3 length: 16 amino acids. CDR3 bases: TGTGCCAGCAGCTTAGGTAGGGTCCGGGCGGAGGAGACCCAGTACTTC. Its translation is CASSLGRVRAEETQYF.

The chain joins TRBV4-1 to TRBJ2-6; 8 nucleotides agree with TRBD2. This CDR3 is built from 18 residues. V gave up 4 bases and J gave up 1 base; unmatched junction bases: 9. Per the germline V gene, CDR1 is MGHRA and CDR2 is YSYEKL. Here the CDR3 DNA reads TGCGCCAGCAGCCCGGGGGGGGACACTTCGTCTGGGGCCAACGTCCTGACTTTC. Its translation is CASSPGGDTSSGANVLTF.

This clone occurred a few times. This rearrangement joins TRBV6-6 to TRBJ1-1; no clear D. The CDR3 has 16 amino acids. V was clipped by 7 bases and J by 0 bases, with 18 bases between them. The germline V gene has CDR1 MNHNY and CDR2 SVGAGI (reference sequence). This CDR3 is CASTRGLRNLNTEAFF. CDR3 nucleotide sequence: TGTGCCAGCACGCGGGGTTTAAGAAACTTGAACACTGAAGCTTTCTTT.

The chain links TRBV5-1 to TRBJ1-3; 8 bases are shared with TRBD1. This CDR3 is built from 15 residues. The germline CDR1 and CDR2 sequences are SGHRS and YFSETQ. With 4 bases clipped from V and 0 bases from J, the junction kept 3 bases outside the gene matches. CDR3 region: CASSTDRVSGNTIYF. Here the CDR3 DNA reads TGCGCCAGCAGCACGGACAGGGTCTCTGGAAACACCATATATTTT.

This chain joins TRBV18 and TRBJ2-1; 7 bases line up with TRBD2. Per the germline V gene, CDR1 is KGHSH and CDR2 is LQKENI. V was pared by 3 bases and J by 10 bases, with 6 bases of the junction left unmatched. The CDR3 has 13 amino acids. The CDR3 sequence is CASSPVGEGEQFF. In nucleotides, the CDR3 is TGTGCCAGCTCACCGGTGGGGGAGGGAGAGCAGTTCTTC.

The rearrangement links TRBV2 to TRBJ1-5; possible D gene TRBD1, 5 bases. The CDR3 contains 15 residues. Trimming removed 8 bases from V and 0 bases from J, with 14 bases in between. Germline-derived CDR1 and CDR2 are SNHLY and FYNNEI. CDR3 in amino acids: CASAPGRNSNQPQHF. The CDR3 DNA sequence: TGTGCCAGCGCCCCGGGGCGCAATAGCAATCAGCCCCAGCATTTT. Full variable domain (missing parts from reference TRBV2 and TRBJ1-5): EPEVTQTPSHQVTQMGQEVILRCVPISNHLYFYWYRQILGQKVEFLVSFYNNEISEKSEIFDDQFSVERPDGSNFTLKIRSTKLEDSAMYFCASAPGRNSNQPQHFGDGTRLSIL.

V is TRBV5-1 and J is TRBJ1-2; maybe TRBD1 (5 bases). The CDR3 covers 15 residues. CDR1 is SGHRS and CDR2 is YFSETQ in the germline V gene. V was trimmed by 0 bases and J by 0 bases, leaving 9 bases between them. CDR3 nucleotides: TGCGCCAGCAGCTTGGCCGGGACGCCTAACTATGGCTACACCTTC. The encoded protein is CASSLAGTPNYGYTF.